The following is a T cell receptor (beta chain) sequence with its context. This clonotype was counted at least ten times. The antigen it binds to is not known. No base quality information exists; no much larger clone differs at one position. This sample stems from a study of neurological immune-mediated disorders (dated by TCRdb to between 2017 and 2020). For the study in its entirety: Among the roughly 34 multiple sclerosis patients, relapsing-remitting MS was present in about 31 and secondary progressive MS was present in 3. Peripheral blood TCR-beta repertoires from HTLV-I-associated myelopathy (HAM/TSP) patients, multiple sclerosis patients and healthy controls were compared by UMI-based sequencing. Longitudinal samples, technical triplicates and paired sorted CD4+ and CD8+ T-cell subsets, alongside PBMC samples, were included among the 90 to 130 TCR-beta libraries. Of the 60 to 70 subjects in the cohort, some 14 were HAM/TSP patients, some 35 were multiple sclerosis patients, and some 20 were healthy controls.

Counted from cysteine to phenylalanine, this CDR3 has 14 amino acids. The DNA shown is the 42-base CDR3, in frame from base 1. CDR1 and CDR2, per the germline V gene, are SGHTA and FQGNSA. The V and J ends are trimmed by 5 bases and 0 bases, leaving 8 bases between them. cDNA was synthesized by template-switch 5'RACE using a primer carrying a 10-nucleotide random unique molecular identifier by which each TCR transcript was tagged. Over 180 million TCR-beta sequences, covering 15-18 subjects, were produced in each sequencing run. The RNeasy kit was used to extract total RNA. The KAPA Real-time Library Amplification kit was used to amplify TCR-beta VDJ regions with primers for the TCR constant region and the 5'RACE anchor. Sample indexes and Illumina adaptors were added in a first PCR, after which library yield was increased in a second PCR. After Ampure bead purification, the roughly 650 bp TCR product was size-selected on a 2% E-gel SizeSelection system. Before pooling, library quality was assessed on a Bioanalyzer, concentration was determined with Qubit, and library quantification was performed with the Kapa Library Quantification kit. Paired-end 2 x 150 bp sequencing of the libraries was performed on an Illumina HiSeq 2500. To increase sequence diversity, about 25-31% phiX was spiked into each library pool. Regarding the original processing steps: The quality-filtered reads were processed with the UMI-based MiGEC pipeline, whose error correction step removed more than 80% of the raw TCR sequences. IMGT germline references were used for aligning VDJ genes, and each clonotype was defined as a unique CDR3 amino acid sequence together with its V-J genes. Clonal expansion, Shannon diversity and CDR3 relatedness were evaluated with VDJtools (CalcPairwiseDistances, ClusterSamples), while phylogenetic trees were built in CLCbio workbench. Expanded clones were defined as having at least 8 unique UMIs, based on coefficient-of-variation modelling across technical triplicates. TCRdb reworked the public reads: Q25 trimming with fastp, MiXCR clone assembly, productive beta chains retained. Rows merge per CDR3 protein into single entries with the most common DNA and genes. TCRdb's processing, not the authors' own work, is the source of the V and J calls. This sample gives 65,000 to 85,000 distinct CDR3 sequences in total; about 3% of them show up just once. Jointly, the top ten make up more than 4% of the sample.

Here is what the overall study found, with its caveats: No identical CDR3 amino acid sequences were shared among expanded clones across subjects, suggesting private TCR-beta repertoires in all groups. TCR clonal expansion was highest in HAM/TSP patients and lowest in MS patients, with MS patients falling below even healthy controls. In phylogenetic analysis, the repertoires of 18 of 34 MS patients grouped into a cluster of related CDR3 sequences, which suggests a possible signature at the repertoire level. No association of the MS cluster with clinical or MRI features was observed, and the need for larger cohorts was stated by the authors.

For the unsorted PBMC libraries, 2 million PBMCs were stored in RNAlater at -80 degrees C until RNA extraction and were used to generate the libraries. Multiple sclerosis patients were enrolled in a US clinical protocol under which disease progression was evaluated by magnetic resonance imaging. Peripheral blood was subjected to Ficoll-Hypaque density gradient centrifugation to isolate PBMCs, which were then cryopreserved in liquid nitrogen. This receptor chain uses TRBV7-2 and TRBJ1-3; confidence is insufficient to name the D gene. The sequence was collected from a woman in her fifties or sixties with multiple sclerosis. Sequencing used PBMCs. The CDR3 protein sequence reads: CASSRDNSGNTIYF. The base sequence is TGTGCCAGCAGCCGCGACAACTCTGGAAACACCATATATTTT. Full variable domain (CDR3 extended with the reference TRBV7-2 and TRBJ1-3 proteins): GAGVSQSPSNKVTEKGKDVELRCDPISGHTALYWYRQSLGQGLEFLIYFQGNSAPDKSGLPSDRFSAERTGGSVSTLTIQRTQQEDSAVYLCASSRDNSGNTIYFGEGSWLTVV.